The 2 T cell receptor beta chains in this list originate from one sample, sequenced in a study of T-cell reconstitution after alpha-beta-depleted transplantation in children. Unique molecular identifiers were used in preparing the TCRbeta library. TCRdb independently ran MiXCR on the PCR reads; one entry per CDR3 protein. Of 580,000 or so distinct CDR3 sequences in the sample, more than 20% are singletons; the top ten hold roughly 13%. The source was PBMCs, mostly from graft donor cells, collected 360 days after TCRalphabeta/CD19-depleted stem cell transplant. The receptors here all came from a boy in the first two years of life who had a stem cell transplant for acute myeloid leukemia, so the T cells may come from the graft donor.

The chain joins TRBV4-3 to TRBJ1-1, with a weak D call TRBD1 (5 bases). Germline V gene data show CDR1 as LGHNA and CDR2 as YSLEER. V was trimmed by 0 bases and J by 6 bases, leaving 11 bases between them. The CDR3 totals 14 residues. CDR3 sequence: CASSQEDGTPEAFF. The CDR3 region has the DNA TGCGCCAGCAGCCAAGAAGATGGGACGCCTGAAGCTTTCTTT.

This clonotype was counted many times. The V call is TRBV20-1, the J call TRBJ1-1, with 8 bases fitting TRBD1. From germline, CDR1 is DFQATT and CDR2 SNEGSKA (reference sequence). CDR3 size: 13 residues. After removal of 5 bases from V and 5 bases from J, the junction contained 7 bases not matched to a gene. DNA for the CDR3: TGCAGTGCTCTACAGGGGGGAACAACTGAAGCTTTCTTT. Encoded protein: CSALQGGTTEAFF.